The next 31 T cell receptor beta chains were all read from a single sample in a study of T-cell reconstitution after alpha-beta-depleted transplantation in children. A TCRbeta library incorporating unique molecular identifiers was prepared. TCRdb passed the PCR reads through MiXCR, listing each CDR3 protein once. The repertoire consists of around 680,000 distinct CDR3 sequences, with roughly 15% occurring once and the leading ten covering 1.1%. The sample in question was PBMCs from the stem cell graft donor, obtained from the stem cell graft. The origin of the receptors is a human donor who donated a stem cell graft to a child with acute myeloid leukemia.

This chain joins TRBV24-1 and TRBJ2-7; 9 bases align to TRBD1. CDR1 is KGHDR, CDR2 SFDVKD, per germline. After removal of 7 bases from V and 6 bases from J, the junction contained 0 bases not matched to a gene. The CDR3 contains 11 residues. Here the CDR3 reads CATRQGAEQYF. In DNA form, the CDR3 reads TGTGCCACCAGACAGGGGGCCGAGCAGTACTTC.

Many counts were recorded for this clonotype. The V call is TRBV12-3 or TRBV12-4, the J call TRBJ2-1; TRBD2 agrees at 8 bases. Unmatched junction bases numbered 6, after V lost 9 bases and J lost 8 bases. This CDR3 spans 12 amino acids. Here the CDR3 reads CASSGAGDEQFF. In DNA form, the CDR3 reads TGTGCCAGTAGCGGGGCTGGGGATGAGCAGTTCTTC.

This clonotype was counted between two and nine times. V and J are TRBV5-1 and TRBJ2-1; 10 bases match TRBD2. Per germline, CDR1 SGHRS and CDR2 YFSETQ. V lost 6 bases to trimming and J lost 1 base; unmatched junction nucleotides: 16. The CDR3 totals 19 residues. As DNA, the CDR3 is TGCGCCAGCAACCTACTAGCGGGGAAATATAGCGGTTCCTACAATGAGCAGTTCTTC. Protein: CASNLLAGKYSGSYNEQFF.

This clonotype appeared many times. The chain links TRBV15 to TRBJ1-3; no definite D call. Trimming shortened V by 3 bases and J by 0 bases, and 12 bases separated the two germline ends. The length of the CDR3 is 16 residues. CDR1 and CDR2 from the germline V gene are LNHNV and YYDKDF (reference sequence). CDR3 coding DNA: TGTGCCACCAGCAGGACTCCCCCCTCCTCTGGAAACACCATATATTTT. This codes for CATSRTPPSSGNTIYF.

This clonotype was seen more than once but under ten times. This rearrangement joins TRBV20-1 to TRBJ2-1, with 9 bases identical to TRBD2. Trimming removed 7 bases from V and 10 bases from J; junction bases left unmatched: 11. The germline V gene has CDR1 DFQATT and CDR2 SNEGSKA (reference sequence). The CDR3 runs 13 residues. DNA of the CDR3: TGCAGTGGGAGCGGGGGGCCTGCCGGGGAGCAGTTCTTC. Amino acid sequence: CSGSGGPAGEQFF.

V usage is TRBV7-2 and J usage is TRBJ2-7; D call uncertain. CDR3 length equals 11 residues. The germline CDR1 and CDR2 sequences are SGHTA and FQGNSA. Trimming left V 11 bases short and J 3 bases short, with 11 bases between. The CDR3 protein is CACEVGYEQYF. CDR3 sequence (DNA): TGTGCCTGCGAAGTGGGCTACGAGCAGTACTTC.

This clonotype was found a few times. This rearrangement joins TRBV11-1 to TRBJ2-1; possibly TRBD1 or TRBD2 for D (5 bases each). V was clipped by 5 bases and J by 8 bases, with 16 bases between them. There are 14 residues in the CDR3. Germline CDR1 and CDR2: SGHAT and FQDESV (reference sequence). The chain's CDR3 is CASSPKGPVDEQFF. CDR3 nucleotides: TGTGCCAGCAGCCCAAAGGGACCGGTGGATGAGCAGTTCTTC.

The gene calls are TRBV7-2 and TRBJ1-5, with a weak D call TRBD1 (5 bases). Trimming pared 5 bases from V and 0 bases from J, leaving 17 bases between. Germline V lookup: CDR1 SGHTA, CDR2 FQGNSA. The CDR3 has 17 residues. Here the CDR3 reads CASSPGAGKYSNQPQHF. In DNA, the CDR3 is TGTGCCAGCAGCCCCGGCGCAGGGAAGTATAGCAATCAGCCCCAGCATTTT.

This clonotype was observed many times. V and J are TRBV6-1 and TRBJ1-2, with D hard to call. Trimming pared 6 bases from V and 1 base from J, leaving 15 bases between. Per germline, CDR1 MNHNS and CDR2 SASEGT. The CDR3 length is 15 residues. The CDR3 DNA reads TGTGCCAGCAGACCCCTTGGGCCTTTTAACTATGGCTACACCTTC. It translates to CASRPLGPFNYGYTF.

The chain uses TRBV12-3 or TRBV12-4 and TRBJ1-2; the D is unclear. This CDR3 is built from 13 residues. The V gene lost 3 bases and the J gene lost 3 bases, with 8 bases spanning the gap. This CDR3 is CASSFRPDYGYTF. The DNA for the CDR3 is TGTGCCAGCAGTTTTCGTCCCGACTATGGCTACACCTTC.

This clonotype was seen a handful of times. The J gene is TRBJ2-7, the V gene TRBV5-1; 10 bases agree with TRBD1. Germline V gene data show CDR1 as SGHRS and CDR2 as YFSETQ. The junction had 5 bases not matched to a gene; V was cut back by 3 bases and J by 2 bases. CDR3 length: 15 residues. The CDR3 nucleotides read TGCGCCAGCAGCTCGGGACAGGGGAGCGCCTACGAGCAGTACTTC. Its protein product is CASSSGQGSAYEQYF.

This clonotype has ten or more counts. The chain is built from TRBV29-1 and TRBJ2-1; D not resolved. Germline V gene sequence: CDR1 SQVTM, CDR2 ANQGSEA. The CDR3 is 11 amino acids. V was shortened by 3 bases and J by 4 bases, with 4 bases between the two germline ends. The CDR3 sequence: CSVDRYNEQFF. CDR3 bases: TGCAGCGTTGACAGATACAATGAGCAGTTCTTC.

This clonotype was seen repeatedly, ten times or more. This chain's CDR3 is CASTISSTDTQYF. The DNA for the CDR3 is TGTGCCAGCACAATATCCTCCACAGATACGCAGTATTTT. V and J are TRBV7-2 and TRBJ2-3; no reliable D call. CDR1 SGHTA and CDR2 FQGNSA come from the germline V gene. Trimming cost V 7 bases and J 2 bases, with 10 bases left between them. The CDR3 is 13 amino acids.

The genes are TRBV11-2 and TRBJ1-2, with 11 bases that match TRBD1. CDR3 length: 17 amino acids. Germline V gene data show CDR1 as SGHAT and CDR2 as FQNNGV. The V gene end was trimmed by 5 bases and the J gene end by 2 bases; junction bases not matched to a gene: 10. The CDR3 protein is CASSRTGTGGLNYGYTF. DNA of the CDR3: TGTGCCAGCAGCAGGACGGGGACAGGGGGTCTCAACTATGGCTACACCTTC.

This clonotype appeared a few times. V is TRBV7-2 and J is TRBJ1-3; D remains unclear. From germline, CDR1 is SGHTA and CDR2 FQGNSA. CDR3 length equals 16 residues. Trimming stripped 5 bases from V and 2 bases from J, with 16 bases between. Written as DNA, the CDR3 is TGTGCCAGCAGCGGTTCAAAGTCTCGACCTGGAAACACCATATATTTT. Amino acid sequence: CASSGSKSRPGNTIYF.

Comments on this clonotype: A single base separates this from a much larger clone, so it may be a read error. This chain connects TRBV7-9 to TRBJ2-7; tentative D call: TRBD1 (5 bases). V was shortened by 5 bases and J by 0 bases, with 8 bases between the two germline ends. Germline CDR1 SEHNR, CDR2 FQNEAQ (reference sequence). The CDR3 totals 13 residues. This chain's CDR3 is CASSPQASYEQYF. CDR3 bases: TGTGCCAGCAGCCCACAGGCCTCCTACGAGCAGTACTTC.

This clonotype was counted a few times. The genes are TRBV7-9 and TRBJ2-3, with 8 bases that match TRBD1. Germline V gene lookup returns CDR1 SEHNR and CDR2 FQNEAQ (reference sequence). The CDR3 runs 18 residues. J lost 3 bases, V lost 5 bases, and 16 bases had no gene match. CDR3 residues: CASSRRPGQGMGTDTQYF. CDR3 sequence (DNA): TGTGCCAGCAGCAGAAGACCCGGACAGGGAATGGGTACAGATACGCAGTATTTT.

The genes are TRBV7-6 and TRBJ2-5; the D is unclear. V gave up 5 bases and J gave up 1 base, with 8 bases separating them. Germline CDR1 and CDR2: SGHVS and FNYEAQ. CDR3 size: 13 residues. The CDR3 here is CASSTSSQETQYF. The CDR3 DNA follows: TGTGCCAGCAGCACATCCAGCCAAGAGACCCAGTACTTC.

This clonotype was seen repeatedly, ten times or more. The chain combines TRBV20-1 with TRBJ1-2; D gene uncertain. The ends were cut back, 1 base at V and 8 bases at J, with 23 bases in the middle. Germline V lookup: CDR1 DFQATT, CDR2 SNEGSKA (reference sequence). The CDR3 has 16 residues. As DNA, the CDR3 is TGCAGTGCTAGAGCCTCCCGATCAAGGAGATCTTACGGCTACACCTTC. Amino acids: CSARASRSRRSYGYTF.

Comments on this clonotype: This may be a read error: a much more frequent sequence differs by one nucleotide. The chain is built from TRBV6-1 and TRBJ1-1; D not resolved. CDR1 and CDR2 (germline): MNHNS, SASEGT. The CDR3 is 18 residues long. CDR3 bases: TGTGACAGCAGTGGGTTCCGTGGCCAAATCGTGAAGAACACTGAAGCTTTCTTT. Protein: CDSSGFRGQIVKNTEAFF.

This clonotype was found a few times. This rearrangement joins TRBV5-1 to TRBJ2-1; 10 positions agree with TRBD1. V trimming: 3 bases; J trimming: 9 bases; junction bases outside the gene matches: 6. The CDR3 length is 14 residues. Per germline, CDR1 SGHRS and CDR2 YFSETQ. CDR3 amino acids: CASSSGQGDTEQFF. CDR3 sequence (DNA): TGCGCCAGCAGCTCTGGACAGGGGGACACTGAGCAGTTCTTC.

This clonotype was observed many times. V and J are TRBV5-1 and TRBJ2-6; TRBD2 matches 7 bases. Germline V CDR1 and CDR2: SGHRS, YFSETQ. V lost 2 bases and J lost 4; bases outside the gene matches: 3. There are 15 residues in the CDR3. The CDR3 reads CASSFGGRGANVLTF. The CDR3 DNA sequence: TGCGCCAGCAGCTTCGGCGGGAGAGGGGCCAACGTCCTGACTTTC.

CDR3 coding DNA: TGCGCCAGCAGCCAAAAAACAGAGCTGGGCTACGAGCAGTACTTC. This gives the protein CASSQKTELGYEQYF. V is TRBV4-3 and J is TRBJ2-7; D not resolved. V dropped 2 bases and J dropped 3 bases, with 14 bases sitting between them. The CDR3 has 15 amino acids. Per the germline V gene, CDR1 is LGHNA and CDR2 is YSLEER.

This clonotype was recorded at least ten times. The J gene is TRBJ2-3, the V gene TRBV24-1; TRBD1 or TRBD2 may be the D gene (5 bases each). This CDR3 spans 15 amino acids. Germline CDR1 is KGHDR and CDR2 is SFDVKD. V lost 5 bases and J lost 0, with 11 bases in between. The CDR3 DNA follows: TGTGCCACCAGTGCCCCAGGGAGAAGCACAGATACGCAGTATTTT. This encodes CATSAPGRSTDTQYF.

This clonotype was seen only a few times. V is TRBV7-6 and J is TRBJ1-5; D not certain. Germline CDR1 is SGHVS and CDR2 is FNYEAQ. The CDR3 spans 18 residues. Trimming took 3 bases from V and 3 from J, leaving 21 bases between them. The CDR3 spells CASSLEVGRITNNQPQHF. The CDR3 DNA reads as TGTGCCAGCAGCTTGGAGGTGGGGAGGATCACCAACAATCAGCCCCAGCATTTT.

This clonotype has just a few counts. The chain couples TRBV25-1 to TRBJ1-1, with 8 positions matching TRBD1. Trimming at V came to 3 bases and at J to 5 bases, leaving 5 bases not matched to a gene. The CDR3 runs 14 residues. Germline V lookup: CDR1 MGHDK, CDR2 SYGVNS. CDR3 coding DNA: TGTGCCAGCAGTGAGCGCCGGGACAGGACTGAAGCTTTCTTT. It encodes CASSERRDRTEAFF.

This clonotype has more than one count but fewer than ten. Written as DNA, the CDR3 is TGTGCCAGCCGAACGGGGGGGAACACCGGGGAGCTGTTTTTT. It is translated as CASRTGGNTGELFF. This chain connects TRBV6-1 to TRBJ2-2; 7 bases match TRBD2. The junction had 4 bases not matched to a gene; V was cut back by 8 bases and J by 1 base. The CDR3 has 14 amino acids. Per the germline V gene, CDR1 is MNHNS and CDR2 is SASEGT.

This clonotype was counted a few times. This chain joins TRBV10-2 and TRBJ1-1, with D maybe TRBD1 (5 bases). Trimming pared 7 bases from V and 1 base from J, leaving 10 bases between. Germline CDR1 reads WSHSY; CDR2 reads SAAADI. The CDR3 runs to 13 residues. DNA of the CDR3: TGCGCCAGCAAGGACCAGGGGAACACTGAAGCTTTCTTT. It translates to CASKDQGNTEAFF.

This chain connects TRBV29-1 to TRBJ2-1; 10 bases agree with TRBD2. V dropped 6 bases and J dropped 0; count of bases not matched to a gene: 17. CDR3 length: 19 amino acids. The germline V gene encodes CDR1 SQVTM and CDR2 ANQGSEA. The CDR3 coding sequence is TGCAGCGTGGAGTCCTGGACTAGCGGTAACAAAGGCTCCTACAATGAGCAGTTCTTC. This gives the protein CSVESWTSGNKGSYNEQFF.

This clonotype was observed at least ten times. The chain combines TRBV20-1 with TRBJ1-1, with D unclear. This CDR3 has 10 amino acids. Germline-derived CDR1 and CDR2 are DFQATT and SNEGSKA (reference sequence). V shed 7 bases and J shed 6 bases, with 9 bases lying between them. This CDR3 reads CSGSSAEAFF. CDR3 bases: TGCAGTGGGTCGAGCGCTGAAGCTTTCTTT.

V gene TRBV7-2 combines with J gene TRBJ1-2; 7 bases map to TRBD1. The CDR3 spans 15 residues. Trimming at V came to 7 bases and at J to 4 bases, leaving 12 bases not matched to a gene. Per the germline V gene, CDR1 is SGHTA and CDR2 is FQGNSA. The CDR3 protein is CASTYSPGQVYGYTF. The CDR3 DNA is TGTGCCAGCACCTACTCTCCAGGACAGGTCTATGGCTACACCTTC.